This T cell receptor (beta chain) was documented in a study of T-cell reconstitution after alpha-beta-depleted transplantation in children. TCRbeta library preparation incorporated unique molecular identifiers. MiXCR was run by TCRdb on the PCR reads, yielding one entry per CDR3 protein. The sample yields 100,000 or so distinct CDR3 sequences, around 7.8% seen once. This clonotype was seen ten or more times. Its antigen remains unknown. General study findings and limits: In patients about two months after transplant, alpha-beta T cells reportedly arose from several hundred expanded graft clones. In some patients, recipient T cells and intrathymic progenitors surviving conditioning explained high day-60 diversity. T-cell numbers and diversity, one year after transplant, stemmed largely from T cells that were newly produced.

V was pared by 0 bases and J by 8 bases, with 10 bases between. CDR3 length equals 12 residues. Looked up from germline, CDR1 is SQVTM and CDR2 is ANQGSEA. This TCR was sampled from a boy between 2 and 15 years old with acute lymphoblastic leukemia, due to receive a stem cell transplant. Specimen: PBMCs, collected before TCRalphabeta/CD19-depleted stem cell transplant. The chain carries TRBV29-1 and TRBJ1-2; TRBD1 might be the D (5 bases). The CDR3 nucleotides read TGCAGCGTTGAAGAGGGCGGGGCCGGCTACACCTTC. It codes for CSVEEGGAGYTF. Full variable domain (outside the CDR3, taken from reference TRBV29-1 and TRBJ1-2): SAVISQKPSRDICQRGTSLTIQCQVDSQVTMMFWYRQQPGQSLTLIATANQGSEATYESGFVIDKFPISRPNLTFSTLTVSNMSPEDSSIYLCSVEEGGAGYTFGSGTRLTVV.